This T cell receptor (beta chain) was sequenced for a study of T cells in Graves' hyperthyroidism and ophthalmopathy. Study results and caveats: Ophthalmopathy could be told apart from stable hyperthyroidism with a 13 V-J model. Peripheral blood also featured most of the thyroid clonotypes expanded above 0.001.

Researchers amplified the TCR beta CDR3 regions from RNA transcripts. Carried out on the TCR CDR3, a first-round RT-PCR used the HTBI primer set. TCRdb reprocessed the multiplex PCR reads via MiXCR and lists one record per CDR3 protein. The table includes about 690,000 distinct CDR3 sequences, 15% to 20% detected once. Unmatched junction bases numbered 4, after V lost 2 bases and J lost 7 bases. This CDR3 has 16 residues. Germline V gives CDR1 SEHNR, CDR2 FQNEAQ (reference sequence). This clonotype was picked up a small number of times. Its antigen is unidentified. Those with hyperthyroidism were 18 to 65 years old, newly diagnosed, and ill for under 2 months. Reasons for excluding patients were uncontrolled infection, other autoimmune disease, pregnancy or lactation.

This receptor was identified in a man over 45 with Graves' hyperthyroidism. The rearrangement joins TRBV7-9 to TRBJ2-1, with 14 bases lining up with TRBD2. The sequenced sample was blood. For the CDR3, the DNA is TGTGCCAGCAGCTTATTTGGGACTAGCGGGAGAAATGAGCAGTTCTTC. It codes for CASSLFGTSGRNEQFF. Together with reference TRBV7-9 and TRBJ2-1, the CDR3 gives the full variable domain: DTGVSQNPRHKITKRGQNVTFRCDPISEHNRLYWYRQTLGQGPEFLTYFQNEAQLEKSRLLSDRFSAERPKGSFSTLEIQRTEQGDSAMYLCASSLFGTSGRNEQFFGPGTRLTVL.